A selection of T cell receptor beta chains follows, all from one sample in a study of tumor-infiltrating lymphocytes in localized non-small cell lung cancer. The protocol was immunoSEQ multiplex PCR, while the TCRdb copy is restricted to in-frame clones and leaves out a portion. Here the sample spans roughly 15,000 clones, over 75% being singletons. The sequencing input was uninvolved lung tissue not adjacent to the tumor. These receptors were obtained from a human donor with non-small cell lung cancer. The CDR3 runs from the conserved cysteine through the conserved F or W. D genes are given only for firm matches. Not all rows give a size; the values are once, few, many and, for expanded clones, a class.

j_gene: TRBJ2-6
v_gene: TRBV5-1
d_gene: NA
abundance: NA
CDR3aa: CASSLYSPRSGANVLTF
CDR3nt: TGCGCCAGCAGCTTGTACAGTCCACGCTCTGGGGCCAACGTCCTGACTTTC

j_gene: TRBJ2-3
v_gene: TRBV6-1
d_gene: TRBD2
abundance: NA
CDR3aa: CASSQRERGDTQYF
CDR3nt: TGTGCCAGCAGTCAGCGGGAACGGGGAGATACGCAGTATTTT

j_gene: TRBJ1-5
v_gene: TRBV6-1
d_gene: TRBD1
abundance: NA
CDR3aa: CASSVATGFQPQHF
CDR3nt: TGTGCCAGCAGTGTCGCGACAGGGTTTCAGCCCCAGCATTTT

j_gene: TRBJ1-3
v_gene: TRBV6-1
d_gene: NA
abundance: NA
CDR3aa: CASRELSGNTIYF
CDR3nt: TGTGCCAGTCGAGAGCTCTCTGGAAACACCATATATTTT

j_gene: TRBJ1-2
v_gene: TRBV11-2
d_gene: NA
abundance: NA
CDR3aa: CASSLVGGWNYGYTF
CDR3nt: TGTGCCAGCAGCTTAGTCGGAGGGTGGAACTATGGCTACACCTTC

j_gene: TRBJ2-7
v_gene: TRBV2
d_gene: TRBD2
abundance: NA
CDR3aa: CASSKGLAGVVSYEQYF
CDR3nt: TGTGCCAGCAGTAAGGGACTAGCGGGAGTCGTCTCCTACGAGCAGTACTTC

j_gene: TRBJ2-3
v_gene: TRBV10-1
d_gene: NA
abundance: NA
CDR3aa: CASSAGLSTDTQYF
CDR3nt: TGCGCCAGCAGTGCGGGACTGAGCACAGATACGCAGTATTTT

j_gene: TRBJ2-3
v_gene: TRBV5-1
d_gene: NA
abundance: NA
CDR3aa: CASGEGTSTDTQYF
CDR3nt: TGCGCCAGCGGGGAAGGGACAAGCACAGATACGCAGTATTTT

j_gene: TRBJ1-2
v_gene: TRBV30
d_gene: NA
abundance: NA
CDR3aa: CAWRWGIIGGRTYGYTF
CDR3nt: TGTGCCTGGAGGTGGGGGATAATTGGGGGGCGCACCTATGGCTACACCTTC

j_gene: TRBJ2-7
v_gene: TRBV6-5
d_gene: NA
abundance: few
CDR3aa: CASSYTAAYEQYF
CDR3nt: TGTGCCAGCAGTTATACGGCAGCCTACGAGCAGTACTTC

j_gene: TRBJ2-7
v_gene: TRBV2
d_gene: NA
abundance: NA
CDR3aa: CASSVPRAGQSYEQYF
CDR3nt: TGTGCCAGCAGTGTCCCTCGGGCGGGACAATCCTACGAGCAGTACTTC

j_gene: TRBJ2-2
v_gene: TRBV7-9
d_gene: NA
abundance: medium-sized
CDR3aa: CASSLGLDSLDTGELFF
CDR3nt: TGTGCCAGCAGCCTGGGGTTGGACAGTTTAGACACCGGGGAGCTGTTTTTT

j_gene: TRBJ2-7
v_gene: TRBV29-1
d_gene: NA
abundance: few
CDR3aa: CSVQFRDEQYF
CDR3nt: TGCAGCGTTCAGTTTCGCGACGAGCAGTACTTC

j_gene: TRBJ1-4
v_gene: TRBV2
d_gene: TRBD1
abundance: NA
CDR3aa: CASSTTKDRGHGKLFF
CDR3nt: TGTGCCAGCAGTACTACTAAGGACAGGGGGCATGGAAAACTGTTTTTT

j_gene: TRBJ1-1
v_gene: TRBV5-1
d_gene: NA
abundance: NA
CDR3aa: CASSLGPATENTEAFF
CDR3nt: TGCGCCAGCAGCTTGGGTCCCGCGACAGAGAACACTGAAGCTTTCTTT

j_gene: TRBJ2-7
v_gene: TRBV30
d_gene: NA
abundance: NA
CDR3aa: CAWSFRGPYEQYF
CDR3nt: TGTGCCTGGAGTTTCAGGGGACCCTACGAGCAGTACTTC

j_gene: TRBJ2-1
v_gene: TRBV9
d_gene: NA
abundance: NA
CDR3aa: CASSLSYNEQFF
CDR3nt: TGTGCCAGCAGCCTTTCCTACAATGAGCAGTTCTTC

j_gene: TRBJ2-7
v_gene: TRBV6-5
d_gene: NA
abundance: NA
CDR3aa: CASSYRQWSYEQYF
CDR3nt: TGTGCCAGCAGTTACAGACAGTGGTCCTACGAGCAGTACTTC

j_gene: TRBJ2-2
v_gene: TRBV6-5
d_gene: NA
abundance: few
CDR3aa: CASSYQPSNTGELFF
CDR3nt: TGTGCCAGCAGTTACCAACCCTCGAACACCGGGGAGCTGTTTTTT

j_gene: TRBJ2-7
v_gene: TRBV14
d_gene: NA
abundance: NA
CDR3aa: CASSQDRAGWVNEQYF
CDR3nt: TGTGCCAGCAGCCAAGATCGGGCTGGGTGGGTCAACGAGCAGTACTTC

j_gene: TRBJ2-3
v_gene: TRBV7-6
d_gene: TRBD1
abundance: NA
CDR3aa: CASSKGAGASTDTQYF
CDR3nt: TGTGCCAGCAGCAAGGGGGCAGGGGCAAGCACAGATACGCAGTATTTT

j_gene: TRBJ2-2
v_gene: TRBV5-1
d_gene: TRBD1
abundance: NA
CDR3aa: CASSPSGQGNTGELFF
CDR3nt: TGCGCCAGCAGCCCCTCGGGACAGGGGAACACCGGGGAGCTGTTTTTT

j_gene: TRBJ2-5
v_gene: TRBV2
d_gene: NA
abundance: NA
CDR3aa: CASKAETQYF
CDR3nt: TGTGCCAGCAAGGCGGAGACCCAGTACTTC

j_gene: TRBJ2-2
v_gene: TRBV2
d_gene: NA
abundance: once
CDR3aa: CASRRQANTGELFF
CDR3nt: TGTGCCAGCAGGAGGCAGGCGAACACCGGGGAGCTGTTTTTT

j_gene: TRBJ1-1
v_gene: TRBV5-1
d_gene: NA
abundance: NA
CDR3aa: CASSLEPLVTEAFF
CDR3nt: TGCGCCAGCAGCTTGGAACCGCTGGTCACTGAAGCTTTCTTT

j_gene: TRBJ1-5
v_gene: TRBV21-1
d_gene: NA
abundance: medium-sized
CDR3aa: CASWGAPQHF
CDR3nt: TGTGCCAGCTGGGGGGCGCCCCAGCATTTT

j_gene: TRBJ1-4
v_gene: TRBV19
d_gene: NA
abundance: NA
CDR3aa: CASSRDSLDEKLFF
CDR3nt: TGTGCCAGTAGCAGAGACAGCTTGGATGAAAAACTGTTTTTT

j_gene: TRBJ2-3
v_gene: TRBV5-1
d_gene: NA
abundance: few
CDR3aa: CASTLGAGDTDTQYF
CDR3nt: TGCGCCAGCACCCTCGGGGCAGGAGACACAGATACGCAGTATTTT

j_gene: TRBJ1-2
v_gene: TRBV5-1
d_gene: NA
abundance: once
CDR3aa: CASSLGQTFDGYTF
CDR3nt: TGCGCCAGCAGCTTGGGACAGACGTTCGATGGCTACACCTTC

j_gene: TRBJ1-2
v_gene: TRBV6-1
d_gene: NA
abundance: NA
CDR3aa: CASSLVYYGYTF
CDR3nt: TGTGCCAGCAGCCTAGTCTACTATGGCTACACCTTC

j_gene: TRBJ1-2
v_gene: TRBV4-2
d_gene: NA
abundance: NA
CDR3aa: CASSQATDSAFYGYTF
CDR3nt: TGTGCCAGCAGCCAAGCGACGGACAGCGCCTTCTATGGCTACACCTTC

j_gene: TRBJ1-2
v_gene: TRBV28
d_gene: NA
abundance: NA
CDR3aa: CASSSLGNYGYTF
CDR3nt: TGTGCCAGCAGTTCCTTAGGGAACTATGGCTACACCTTC

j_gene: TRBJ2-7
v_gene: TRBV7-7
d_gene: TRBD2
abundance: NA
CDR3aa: CASSPLEAGNEQYF
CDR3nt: TGTGCCAGCAGCCCTTTAGAAGCGGGAAACGAGCAGTACTTC

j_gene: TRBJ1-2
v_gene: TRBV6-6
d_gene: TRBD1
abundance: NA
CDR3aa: CASSYQGQSIHGYTF
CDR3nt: TGTGCCAGCAGTTACCAGGGACAGTCGATTCATGGCTACACCTTC

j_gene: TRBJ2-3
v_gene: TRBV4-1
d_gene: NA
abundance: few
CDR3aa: CASSQDRERDTQYF
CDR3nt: TGCGCCAGCAGCCAAGATCGGGAGAGAGATACGCAGTATTTT

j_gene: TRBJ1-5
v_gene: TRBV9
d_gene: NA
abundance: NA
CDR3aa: CAIKGGDQPQHF
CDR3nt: TGTGCCATTAAAGGGGGGGACCAGCCCCAGCATTTT

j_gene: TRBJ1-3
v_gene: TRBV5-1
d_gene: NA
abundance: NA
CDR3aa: CASTGGGNTIYF
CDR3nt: TGCGCCAGCACGGGGGGCGGAAACACCATATATTTT

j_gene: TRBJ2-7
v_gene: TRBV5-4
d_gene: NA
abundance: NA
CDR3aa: CASSLGPSYYEQYF
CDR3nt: TGTGCCAGCAGCTTGGGACCTTCCTACTACGAGCAGTACTTC

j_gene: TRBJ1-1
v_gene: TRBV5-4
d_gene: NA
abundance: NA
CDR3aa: CASSYPGDMNTEAFF
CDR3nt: TGTGCCAGCAGCTACCCAGGGGATATGAACACTGAAGCTTTCTTT

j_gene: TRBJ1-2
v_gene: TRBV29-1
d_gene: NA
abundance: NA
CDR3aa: CSVVVGYGYTF
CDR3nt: TGCAGCGTTGTCGTGGGTTATGGCTACACCTTC

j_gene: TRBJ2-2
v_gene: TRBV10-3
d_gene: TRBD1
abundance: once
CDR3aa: CASRGTGGSGGELFF
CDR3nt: TGTGCCAGCCGGGGGACAGGGGGCTCCGGCGGGGAGCTGTTTTTT

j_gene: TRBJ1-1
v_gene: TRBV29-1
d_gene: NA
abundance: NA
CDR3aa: CSVVGVREKGFANTEAFF
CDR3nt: TGCAGCGTTGTGGGCGTCAGGGAGAAAGGGTTTGCGAACACTGAAGCTTTCTTT

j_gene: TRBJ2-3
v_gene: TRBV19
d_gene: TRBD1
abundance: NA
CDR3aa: CASTDRGASTDTQYF
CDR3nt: TGTGCCAGTACGGACAGGGGGGCTAGCACAGATACGCAGTATTTT

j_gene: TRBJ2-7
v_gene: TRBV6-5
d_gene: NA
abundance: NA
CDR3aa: CASSYGRTDPYEQYF
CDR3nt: TGTGCCAGCAGTTACGGGAGAACCGACCCCTACGAGCAGTACTTC

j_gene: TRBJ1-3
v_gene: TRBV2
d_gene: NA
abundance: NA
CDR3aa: CASSATEYAGNTIYF
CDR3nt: TGTGCCAGCAGTGCCACAGAGTACGCTGGAAACACCATATATTTT

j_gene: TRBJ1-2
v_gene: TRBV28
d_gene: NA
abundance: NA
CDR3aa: CASSFWQAGNYGYTF
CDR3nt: TGTGCCAGCAGTTTCTGGCAGGCGGGGAACTATGGCTACACCTTC

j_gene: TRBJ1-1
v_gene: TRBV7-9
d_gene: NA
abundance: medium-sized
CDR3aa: CASSLGENTEAFF
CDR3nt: TGTGCCAGCAGCTTAGGAGAAAACACTGAAGCTTTCTTT

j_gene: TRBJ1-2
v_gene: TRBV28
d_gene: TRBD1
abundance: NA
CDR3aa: CASSSGQGYGYTF
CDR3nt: TGTGCCAGCAGCTCGGGACAGGGCTATGGCTACACCTTC

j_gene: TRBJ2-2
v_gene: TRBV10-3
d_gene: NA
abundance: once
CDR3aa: CASSFAAGELFF
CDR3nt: TGTGCCAGCAGTTTCGCCGCCGGGGAGCTGTTTTTT

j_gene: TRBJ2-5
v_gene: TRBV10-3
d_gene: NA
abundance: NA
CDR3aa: CAISESSEETQYF
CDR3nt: TGTGCCATCAGTGAGTCTTCGGAAGAGACCCAGTACTTC

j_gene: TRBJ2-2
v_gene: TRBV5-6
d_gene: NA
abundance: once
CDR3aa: CASSPERSNTGELFF
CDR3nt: TGTGCCAGCAGTCCAGAGAGATCCAACACCGGGGAGCTGTTTTTT

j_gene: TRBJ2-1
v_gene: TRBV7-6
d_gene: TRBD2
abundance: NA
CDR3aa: CASSLRERGEQFF
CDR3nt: TGTGCCAGCAGCTTGCGGGAGCGGGGTGAGCAGTTCTTC

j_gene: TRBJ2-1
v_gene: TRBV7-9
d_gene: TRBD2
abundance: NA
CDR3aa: CASSSTAGGFDEQFF
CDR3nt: TGTGCCAGCAGCTCGACTGCGGGAGGATTTGATGAGCAGTTCTTC

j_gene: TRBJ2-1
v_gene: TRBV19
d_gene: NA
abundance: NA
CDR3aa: CASMGKPHRYNEQFF
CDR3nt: TGTGCCAGTATGGGCAAACCCCACCGGTACAATGAGCAGTTCTTC

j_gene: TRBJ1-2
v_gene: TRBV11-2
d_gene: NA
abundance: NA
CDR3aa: CASSLRQGWLYGYTF
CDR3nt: TGTGCCAGCAGCTTAAGGCAGGGCTGGCTTTATGGCTACACCTTC

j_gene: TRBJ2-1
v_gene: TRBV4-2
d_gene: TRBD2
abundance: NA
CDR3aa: CASSLRERESNEQFF
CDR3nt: TGTGCCAGCAGCCTTAGGGAGCGGGAGAGCAATGAGCAGTTCTTC

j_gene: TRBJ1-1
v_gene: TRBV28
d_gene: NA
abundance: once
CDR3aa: CASPPEDSLTNTEAFF
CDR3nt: TGTGCCAGCCCCCCCGAAGACAGTCTTACGAACACTGAAGCTTTCTTT

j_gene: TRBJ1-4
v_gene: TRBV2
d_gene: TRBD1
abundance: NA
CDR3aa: CASSGTGVMEGKLFF
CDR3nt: TGTGCCAGCAGCGGGACAGGGGTGATGGAAGGAAAACTGTTTTTT

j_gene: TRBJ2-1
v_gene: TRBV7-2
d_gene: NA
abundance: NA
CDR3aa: CASSLVGHSYNEQFF
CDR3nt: TGTGCCAGCAGCTTAGTGGGACATTCCTACAATGAGCAGTTCTTC

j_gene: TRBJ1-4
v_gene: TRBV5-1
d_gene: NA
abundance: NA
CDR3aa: CASSYQPRTGNEKLFF
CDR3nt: TGCGCCAGCAGCTACCAGCCCAGGACGGGTAATGAAAAACTGTTTTTT